Following are 28 T cell receptor beta chains from one sample sequenced in a study of cytomegalovirus exposure and HLA in healthy donors. Assay used: immunoSEQ multiplex PCR; TCRdb lists only in-frame clones, some missing. The table lists more than 45,000 clones, around nine tenths of them singletons. Material for sequencing was PBMCs. Source of these receptors: a woman aged 25 to 45 in good health and CMV-seronegative.

This chain connects TRBV20-1 to TRBJ2-7; D is possibly TRBD1 (5 bases). This CDR3 has 11 amino acids. CDR1 is DFQATT, CDR2 SNEGSKA, per germline (reference sequence). V was clipped by 3 bases and J by 5 bases, with 8 bases between them. CDR3 region: CSARGLHEQYF. The CDR3 DNA is TGCAGTGCTAGGGGGCTTCACGAGCAGTACTTC.

This chain uses TRBV7-3 with TRBJ2-3, with TRBD2 identical over 8 bases. The CDR3 loop spans 17 amino acids. The V gene end was trimmed by 3 bases and the J gene end by 6 bases; junction bases not matched to a gene: 14. Germline-derived CDR1 and CDR2 are SGHTA and FQGTGA. In DNA, the CDR3 is TGTGCCAGCAGCTTCCCCCGGAAGATAGCGGGAACGGATACGCAGTATTTT. Translation gives CASSFPRKIAGTDTQYF.

The J gene is TRBJ2-7, the V gene TRBV6-5; D possibly corresponds to TRBD2 (6 bases). The CDR3 covers 14 residues. The V end lost 9 bases, the J end lost 1 base, and 16 bases lay between the germline ends. Per the germline V gene, CDR1 is MNHEY and CDR2 is SVGAGI. The CDR3 DNA follows: TGTGCCAGTAACCCCGCGGGGATATCCTACGAGCAGTACTTC. Encoded protein: CASNPAGISYEQYF.

In this sample, this clone turned up once. The chain couples TRBV30 to TRBJ2-3; tentatively, D is TRBD1 (5 bases). CDR3 length equals 14 residues. The germline V gene has CDR1 GTSNPN and CDR2 SVGIG (reference sequence). Trimming stripped 4 bases from V and 5 bases from J, with 16 bases between. The CDR3 protein is CAWKGRQGVDTQYF. The DNA of the CDR3 is TGTGCCTGGAAGGGGCGACAAGGGGTAGATACGCAGTATTTT.

The gene calls are TRBV30 and TRBJ2-7, with 10 bases matching TRBD2. The CDR3 is 15 amino acids. Trimming took 3 bases from V and 0 from J; bases not matched to a gene: 5. Germline-derived CDR1 and CDR2 are GTSNPN and SVGIG (reference sequence). The CDR3 bases are TGTGCCTGGAGAATAGCGGGAGGCGCCTCCTACGAGCAGTACTTC. As protein: CAWRIAGGASYEQYF.

The J gene is TRBJ2-5, the V gene TRBV7-9; D possibly corresponds to TRBD2 (5 bases). Germline V CDR1 and CDR2: SEHNR, FQNEAQ (reference sequence). The V gene lost 2 bases and the J gene lost 2 bases, with 12 bases spanning the gap. This CDR3 has 15 residues. The CDR3 region is CASSLRRTPQETQYF. The CDR3 coding sequence is TGTGCCAGCAGCTTAAGGAGGACTCCGCAAGAGACCCAGTACTTC.

This chain joins TRBV28 and TRBJ2-3; TRBD2 matches 10 bases. Per germline, CDR1 MDHEN and CDR2 SYDVKM. This CDR3 is built from 15 residues. The V and J ends lost 2 bases and 2 bases, in that order; junction bases with no gene match: 1. The CDR3 is CASSLTSGITDTQYF. As DNA, the CDR3 is TGTGCCAGCAGTTTAACTAGCGGGATCACAGATACGCAGTATTTT.

The chain uses TRBV2 and TRBJ2-5, with TRBD2 as a possible D gene (7 bases). Per the germline V gene, CDR1 is SNHLY and CDR2 is FYNNEI. With 7 bases removed from V and 5 bases from J, the gap between germline ends came to 11 bases. This CDR3 spans 12 amino acids. The CDR3 DNA reads TGTGCCAGCAAGGGGAGGGGGGAGACCCAGTACTTC. Protein: CASKGRGETQYF.

This clone was counted a single time. The CDR3 bases are TGCGCCAGCAGCGGAGGGGAGGGGCAGAATCAGCCCCAGCATTTT. Translation: CASSGGEGQNQPQHF. The V call is TRBV4-1, the J call TRBJ1-5, with a tentative D call TRBD1 (5 bases). Trimming cost V 5 bases and J 4 bases, with 15 bases left between them. CDR1 is MGHRA and CDR2 is YSYEKL in the germline V gene. CDR3 length equals 15 residues.

A single count supports this clone. The chain recombines TRBV5-1 with TRBJ2-5; the match to TRBD2 covers 14 bases. Trimming at V came to 4 bases and at J to 2 bases, leaving 7 bases not matched to a gene. This CDR3 region has 17 residues. Germline loops: CDR1 SGHRS, CDR2 YFSETQ. This CDR3 reads CASSPWTSGRYQETQYF. The CDR3 bases are TGCGCCAGCAGCCCCTGGACTAGCGGGAGGTATCAAGAGACCCAGTACTTC.

The V call is TRBV4-3, the J call TRBJ1-3, with D perhaps matching TRBD1 (5 bases). V shed 4 bases and J shed 4 bases, with 11 bases lying between them. The CDR3 runs 14 residues. Germline CDR1 LGHNA, CDR2 YSLEER. CDR3 in amino acids: CASSRGDGGNTIYF. The CDR3 DNA follows: TGCGCCAGCAGCCGCGGGGACGGAGGAAACACCATATATTTT.

This chain connects TRBV5-4 to TRBJ1-1; 9 bases are shared with TRBD1. The CDR3 extends over 16 amino acids. Germline CDR1 SGHNT, CDR2 YYREEE (reference sequence). V was pared by 5 bases and J by 6 bases, with 14 bases of the junction left unmatched. CDR3 sequence (DNA): TGTGCCAGCAGAGACCAAACAGGGGGCGCAACGCCTGAAGCTTTCTTT. Amino acids: CASRDQTGGATPEAFF.

Notes on this clone: One junction end disagrees with the germline gene, perhaps due to a read error. The V and J genes are TRBV29-1 and TRBJ1-2, with D tentatively TRBD1 (5 bases). Germline CDR1 SQVTM, CDR2 ANQGSEA. This CDR3 has 14 amino acids. This CDR3 is CSVEDSGVNYGYTF. The DNA for the CDR3 is TGCAGCGTAGAAGACAGTGGAGTTAACTATGGCTACACCTTC.

The genes are TRBV2 and TRBJ2-5, with 9 nucleotides matching TRBD1. V dropped 1 base and J dropped 3; count of bases not matched to a gene: 0. Germline values: CDR1 SNHLY, CDR2 FYNNEI. This CDR3 comprises 14 residues. CDR3 sequence: CASSEGTGEETQYF. The DNA for the CDR3 is TGTGCCAGCAGTGAAGGGACAGGGGAAGAGACCCAGTACTTC. The whole variable domain, filled in from reference TRBV2 and TRBJ2-5, reads EPEVTQTPSHQVTQMGQEVILRCVPISNHLYFYWYRQILGQKVEFLVSFYNNEISEKSEIFDDQFSVERPDGSNFTLKIRSTKLEDSAMYFCASSEGTGEETQYFGPGTRLLVL.

This clone was recorded once. The rearrangement uses TRBV6-6 and TRBJ2-1; 9 nucleotides align to TRBD2. The CDR3 contains 15 residues. Per the germline V gene, CDR1 is MNHNY and CDR2 is SVGAGI (reference sequence). The trim removed 6 bases at V and 1 base at J, leaving 4 bases unmatched. The CDR3 region is CASRFLAGSYNEQFF. DNA for the CDR3: TGTGCCAGCAGATTTCTAGCGGGGTCCTACAATGAGCAGTTCTTC.

The chain carries TRBV4-3 and TRBJ2-3, with 7 bases matching TRBD1. CDR1 is LGHNA and CDR2 is YSLEER in the germline V gene. J was trimmed by 3 bases and V by 5 bases; bases with no gene match: 8. The CDR3 is made up of 15 amino acids. The DNA for the CDR3 is TGCGCCAGCAGCGACACAGGGGTTGGAACAGATACGCAGTATTTT. Protein sequence: CASSDTGVGTDTQYF.

The J gene is TRBJ2-1, the V gene TRBV27, with 8 bases lining up with TRBD2. The CDR3 spans 15 residues. Germline-derived CDR1 and CDR2 are MNHEY and SMNVEV (reference sequence). After removal of 3 bases from V and 6 bases from J, the junction contained 7 bases not matched to a gene. For the CDR3, the DNA is TGTGCCAGCAGTTTTTCGGGACTAGATTTCAATGAGCAGTTCTTC. Protein: CASSFSGLDFNEQFF.

This clone was picked up one time. The V gene is TRBV28, the J gene TRBJ1-2, with 9 nucleotides matching TRBD1. V was pared by 2 bases and J by 6 bases, with 13 bases of the junction left unmatched. Germline CDR1 MDHEN, CDR2 SYDVKM. The CDR3 extends over 17 amino acids. Here the CDR3 DNA reads TGTGCCAGCAGTTTAGGGACAGGGATTACTTTGTTAAATGGCTACACCTTC. Translated, it gives CASSLGTGITLLNGYTF.

The rearrangement joins TRBV7-2 to TRBJ1-3; no reliable D call. Trimming took 5 bases from V and 0 from J, leaving 17 bases between them. Germline CDR1 SGHTA, CDR2 FQGNSA. This CDR3 has 17 amino acids. The CDR3, as DNA: TGTGCCAGCAGCCCCCCGGGAGACGGAAGCTCTGGAAACACCATATATTTT. This sequence encodes CASSPPGDGSSGNTIYF.

V gene TRBV28 combines with J gene TRBJ1-1; perhaps TRBD1 as D (6 bases). Germline CDR1 and CDR2: MDHEN and SYDVKM. Between the trimmed V and J ends, which lost 7 bases and 1 base, there was a span of 13 bases. There are 14 residues in the CDR3. CDR3 sequence: CASTLGQPNTEAFF. For the CDR3, the DNA is TGTGCCAGCACCCTAGGACAGCCGAACACTGAAGCTTTCTTT.

V usage is TRBV5-1 and J usage is TRBJ2-3; D uncertain. CDR1 and CDR2 from the germline V gene are SGHRS and YFSETQ. The CDR3 length is 13 residues. The ends were cut back, 2 bases at V and 2 bases at J, with 6 bases in the middle. CDR3 nucleotide sequence: TGCGCCAGCAGCTTCCAGGACACAGATACGCAGTATTTT. It codes for CASSFQDTDTQYF.

This clone was recorded only once. This chain links TRBV7-3 with TRBJ2-3; D is perhaps TRBD2 (6 bases). CDR3 length equals 15 residues. CDR1 is SGHTA, CDR2 FQGTGA, per germline. The germline V and J ends were trimmed by 1 base and 1 base, with 9 bases remaining between them. The CDR3 sequence is CASSLMGGGTDTQYF. As DNA, the CDR3 is TGTGCCAGCAGCTTAATGGGCGGGGGCACAGATACGCAGTATTTT.

J is TRBJ1-1 and V is TRBV23-1; TRBD1 matches at 8 bases. TRBV23-1 falls under the ORF class, with uncertain function. V dropped 2 bases and J dropped 0; count of bases not matched to a gene: 5. The CDR3 has 16 amino acids. The CDR3: CASSQPGGQVNTEAFF. The CDR3, as DNA: TGCGCCAGCAGTCAACCGGGGGGACAGGTGAACACTGAAGCTTTCTTT.

CDR3 loop: CASSLYLGTGEMVQPQHF. The CDR3 DNA follows: TGTGCCAGCAGTTTATATCTGGGGACAGGGGAAATGGTACAGCCCCAGCATTTT. The chain uses TRBV28 and TRBJ1-5, with TRBD1 matching over 10 bases. The CDR3 length is 18 residues. In germline, CDR1 is MDHEN, CDR2 SYDVKM. V lost 1 base to trimming and J lost 7 bases; unmatched junction nucleotides: 13.

This chain links TRBV5-8 with TRBJ2-7; 11 bases match TRBD2. Losses at the gene ends were 1 base for V and 3 bases for J; bases not matched to a gene: 12. The CDR3 length is 18 residues. Germline values: CDR1 SGHTS, CDR2 YDEGEE. The CDR3 DNA reads as TGTGCCAGCAGCTTGAATTTCGGGGGACTAGCGGAGCTCTACGAGCAGTACTTC. Its protein product is CASSLNFGGLAELYEQYF.

This chain uses TRBV27 with TRBJ2-2, with 8 bases identical to TRBD2. Germline V gives CDR1 MNHEY, CDR2 SMNVEV (reference sequence). This CDR3 is 15 amino acids long. With 3 bases clipped from V and 6 bases from J, the junction kept 6 bases outside the gene matches. This chain's CDR3 is CASSFYGGGSGELFF. CDR3 bases: TGTGCCAGCAGTTTCTATGGCGGGGGGTCCGGGGAGCTGTTTTTT.

The rearrangement links TRBV7-6 to TRBJ2-5, with TRBD2 matching 9 bases. CDR1 SGHVS and CDR2 FNYEAQ come from the germline V gene. The CDR3 is 16 residues long. V was pared by 2 bases and J by 1 base, with 5 bases of the junction left unmatched. The CDR3 protein is CASSLMTSGPQETQYF. The CDR3 DNA reads TGTGCCAGCAGCTTAATGACTAGCGGACCCCAAGAGACCCAGTACTTC.

The V and J genes are TRBV7-6 and TRBJ1-5; D might be TRBD1 (6 bases). Germline V gene sequence: CDR1 SGHVS, CDR2 FNYEAQ. The CDR3 runs to 15 residues. The ends were cut back, 2 bases at V and 3 bases at J, with 11 bases in the middle. CDR3 DNA sequence: TGTGCCAGCAGCTTAATCCAGGGGCACAATCAGCCCCAGCATTTT. Protein sequence: CASSLIQGHNQPQHF.